Listed here are 30 T cell receptor beta chains from one sample, sequenced in a study of identifying expanded T cells in peripheral blood (dated by TCRdb to about 2019). The protocol used for the library was the immunoSEQ multiplex PCR assay. TCRdb obtained this table from immuneACCESS and retained in-frame rearrangements with V and J assigned. These tables miss some clones; where compared with another copy, unresolved V genes account for less than half of the shortfall, and the remainder is unexplained. Here the sample has under 85,000 clones; 84% occur a single time. Around 20% of the sample lies in the top ten. The specimen was blood. The receptors derive from a person aged 18-70 years in good health.

The chain carries TRBV7-9 and TRBJ2-3, with 10 bases aligning to TRBD2. Trimming took 4 bases from V and 5 from J; bases not matched to a gene: 3. Germline V gives CDR1 SEHNR, CDR2 FQNEAQ (reference sequence). The CDR3 has 14 amino acids. In nucleotides, the CDR3 is TGTGCCAGCAGCTCAAGCGGGAGGGGAGATACGCAGTATTTT. This sequence encodes CASSSSGRGDTQYF.

The V call is TRBV28, the J call TRBJ2-6; D is ambiguous. The CDR3 sequence is 16 residues long. Germline CDR1 reads MDHEN; CDR2 reads SYDVKM. V was pared by 1 base and J by 0 bases, with 7 bases between. The CDR3 DNA is TGTGCCAGCAGTTTATTGACGAGCTCTGGGGCCAACGTCCTGACTTTC. The encoded protein is CASSLLTSSGANVLTF. Based on the CDR3 plus reference TRBV28 and TRBJ2-6, the full variable domain is DVKVTQSSRYLVKRTGEKVFLECVQDMDHENMFWYRQDPGLGLRLIYFSYDVKMKEKGDIPEGYSVSREKKERFSLILESASTNQTSMYLCASSLLTSSGANVLTFGAGSRLTVL.

The chain combines TRBV6-1 with TRBJ1-1, with D unclear. Germline V gene sequence: CDR1 MNHNS, CDR2 SASEGT. The CDR3 covers 12 residues. DNA of the CDR3: TGTGCTGAAGGCCCGGGGAACACTGAAGCTTTCTTT. This encodes CAEGPGNTEAFF.

The chain employs TRBV28 and TRBJ1-4; no reliable D call. The CDR3 runs to 13 residues. Germline V lookup: CDR1 MDHEN, CDR2 SYDVKM. The V gene lost 7 bases and the J gene lost 8 bases, with 14 bases spanning the gap. CDR3 DNA: TGTGCCAGCAATTCGGCTGCTGAGGAAAAACTGTTTTTT. Translation gives CASNSAAEEKLFF.

This chain uses TRBV6-1 with TRBJ1-5; the D is unclear. Germline V gene lookup returns CDR1 MNHNS and CDR2 SASEGT. This CDR3 region has 15 residues. V was pared by 7 bases and J by 0 bases, with 13 bases between. The CDR3 DNA reads TGTGCCAGCAATTTGTTGGACCTTAGCAATCAGCCCCAGCATTTT. Its protein product is CASNLLDLSNQPQHF.

This chain connects TRBV5-4 to TRBJ1-1; D is unclear. The CDR3 has 13 residues. In germline, CDR1 is SGHNT, CDR2 YYREEE (reference sequence). V gave up 0 bases and J gave up 11 bases, with 14 bases separating them. CDR3 coding DNA: TGTGCCAGCAGCTTGGGGGTCCCGGGGAAGGCTTTCTTT. This sequence encodes CASSLGVPGKAFF.

V usage is TRBV18 and J usage is TRBJ2-7, with D perhaps given as TRBD1 or TRBD2 (5 bases each). CDR3 length: 14 residues. V was shortened by 3 bases and J by 2 bases, with 11 bases between the two germline ends. The germline V gene has CDR1 KGHSH and CDR2 LQKENI. The CDR3 spells CASSPSQGAYEQYF. The CDR3 region has the DNA TGTGCCAGCTCACCGAGTCAGGGAGCCTACGAGCAGTACTTC. The variable domain in full, completed from reference TRBV18 and TRBJ2-7, reads NAGVMQNPRHLVRRRGQEARLRCSPMKGHSHVYWYRQLPEEGLKFMVYLQKENIIDESGMPKERFSAEFPKEGPSILRIQQVVRGDSAAYFCASSPSQGAYEQYFGPGTRLTVT.

By sample fraction, this clone is medium-sized. The chain has TRBV10-3 and TRBJ2-3; no reliable D call. CDR1 and CDR2 (germline): ENHRY, SYGVKD. Trimming left V 0 bases short and J 3 bases short, with 10 bases between. The CDR3 length is 15 residues. The CDR3 DNA follows: TGTGCCATCAGTGAGTCTCAGGCCGGGACAGATACGCAGTATTTT. Translation: CAISESQAGTDTQYF.

This clone has only one observation. The chain recombines TRBV9 with TRBJ2-5, with a possible D match to TRBD1 (6 bases). The CDR3 extends over 15 amino acids. V lost 3 bases and J 2 bases, leaving 14 bases between the germline ends. The germline gives CDR1 SGDLS, CDR2 YYNGEE. The CDR3 DNA sequence: TGTGCCAGCAGCGCCGCCGACAGGCAGCAAGAGACCCAGTACTTC. It yields the protein CASSAADRQQETQYF.

This chain uses TRBV11-2 with TRBJ2-1, with 8 bases matching TRBD2. The germline CDR1 and CDR2 sequences are SGHAT and FQNNGV. The CDR3 sequence is 14 residues long. V shed 4 bases and J 9 bases; nucleotides not matched to a gene: 8. The CDR3: CASSSPRLAREQFF. In nucleotides, the CDR3 is TGTGCCAGCAGCTCGCCGCGACTAGCGCGTGAGCAGTTCTTC.

The chain couples TRBV28 to TRBJ2-7; D may match TRBD1 or TRBD2 (5 bases each). Trimming cost V 9 bases and J 3 bases, with 12 bases left between them. The CDR3 is 12 amino acids. Germline CDR1 and CDR2: MDHEN and SYDVKM. The CDR3 region has the DNA TGTGCCAGTACGAGGGGAAACTACGAGCAGTACTTC. Translating gives CASTRGNYEQYF.

The chain links TRBV18 to TRBJ1-1; D may be TRBD1 (6 bases). CDR3 length: 14 residues. The germline CDR1 and CDR2 sequences are KGHSH and LQKENI. The V gene lost 3 bases and the J gene lost 5 bases, with 13 bases spanning the gap. This CDR3 reads CASSPTGRGTEAFF. Here the CDR3 DNA reads TGTGCCAGCTCACCCACAGGGAGGGGAACTGAAGCTTTCTTT.

The chain links TRBV5-4 to TRBJ2-2; no clear D. The CDR3 runs 12 residues. Deletions cut 2 bases from V and 5 bases from J, with 4 bases between. From germline, CDR1 is SGHNT and CDR2 YYREEE (reference sequence). The DNA of the CDR3 is TGTGCCAGCAGCTTTAATACCGGGGAGCTGTTTTTT. Translating it yields CASSFNTGELFF.

The J gene is TRBJ1-3, the V gene TRBV2; the D gene is possibly TRBD1 (6 bases). The CDR3 sequence is 16 residues long. V was cut by 5 bases and J by 4 bases, with 18 bases left in between. The V gene's germline CDR1 is SNHLY and CDR2 FYNNEI. The CDR3 DNA reads TGTGCCAGCAGTCAGCTCCAGGGGCCCTCAGGAAACACCATATATTTT. It codes for CASSQLQGPSGNTIYF. Full variable domain (outside the CDR3, taken from reference TRBV2 and TRBJ1-3): EPEVTQTPSHQVTQMGQEVILRCVPISNHLYFYWYRQILGQKVEFLVSFYNNEISEKSEIFDDQFSVERPDGSNFTLKIRSTKLEDSAMYFCASSQLQGPSGNTIYFGEGSWLTVV.

CDR3 amino acids: CASSLQKNNEQFF. For the CDR3, the DNA is TGTGCCAGCAGCTTACAGAAAAACAATGAGCAGTTCTTC. The chain is built from TRBV7-8 and TRBJ2-1; D is undetermined. V lost 2 bases to trimming and J lost 5 bases, with 7 bases between them. Germline assignment: CDR1 SGHVS and CDR2 FQNEAQ. The CDR3 contains 13 residues.

The J gene is TRBJ1-1, the V gene TRBV5-1; 9 bases line up with TRBD1. The CDR3 loop spans 15 amino acids. Looked up from germline, CDR1 is SGHRS and CDR2 is YFSETQ. V was clipped by 3 bases and J by 1 base; unmatched bases: 4. As DNA, the CDR3 is TGCGCCAGCAGCTCTCAGGGACAGGGGAACACTGAAGCTTTCTTT. It is translated as CASSSQGQGNTEAFF.

The chain is built from TRBV6-5 and TRBJ2-3; TRBD1 is a possible D gene (6 bases). With 6 bases removed from V and 2 bases from J, the gap between germline ends came to 9 bases. The CDR3 runs 13 residues. Germline values: CDR1 MNHEY, CDR2 SVGAGI. The CDR3 DNA is TGTGCCAGCAGGAGGGGGACCACAGATACGCAGTATTTT. Encoded protein: CASRRGTTDTQYF.

This clone was found once. This sequence joins TRBV28 and TRBJ2-3; 10 nucleotides match TRBD2. V dropped 3 bases and J dropped 5; count of bases not matched to a gene: 2. This CDR3 comprises 14 residues. Germline V gene lookup returns CDR1 MDHEN and CDR2 SYDVKM. The CDR3 spells CASSLLAGEDTQYF. The CDR3 region has the DNA TGTGCCAGCAGTTTGCTAGCGGGAGAAGATACGCAGTATTTT. Complete variable domain (other parts from reference TRBV28 and TRBJ2-3): DVKVTQSSRYLVKRTGEKVFLECVQDMDHENMFWYRQDPGLGLRLIYFSYDVKMKEKGDIPEGYSVSREKKERFSLILESASTNQTSMYLCASSLLAGEDTQYFGPGTRLTVL.

The V gene is TRBV15, the J gene TRBJ2-5, with TRBD1 as a possible D gene (5 bases). Germline-derived CDR1 and CDR2 are LNHNV and YYDKDF (reference sequence). Trimming pared 1 base from V and 1 base from J, leaving 10 bases between. CDR3 size: 15 residues. DNA of the CDR3: TGTGCCACCAGCAGAGTTGTAGACAGCCAAGAGACCCAGTACTTC. It is translated as CATSRVVDSQETQYF.

The chain links TRBV27 to TRBJ1-2, with D possibly matching TRBD1 (5 bases). The CDR3 length is 14 residues. Looked up from germline, CDR1 is MNHEY and CDR2 is SMNVEV (reference sequence). The ends were cut back, 2 bases at V and 4 bases at J, with 11 bases in the middle. The CDR3 loop reads CASSLRPGTYGYTF. The CDR3 DNA follows: TGTGCCAGCAGTTTAAGGCCAGGGACCTATGGCTACACCTTC.

This chain links TRBV28 with TRBJ2-5, with TRBD1 matching over 12 bases. This CDR3 has 16 amino acids. Trimming cost V 6 bases and J 1 base; bases outside gene matches: 6. Germline V CDR1 and CDR2: MDHEN, SYDVKM. This chain's CDR3 is CASRGQGARAQETQYF. The CDR3 bases are TGTGCCAGCAGGGGACAGGGGGCGCGCGCCCAAGAGACCCAGTACTTC.

This chain uses TRBV10-3 with TRBJ2-6; a weak D match, TRBD1 (5 bases). Germline CDR1 is ENHRY and CDR2 is SYGVKD. The CDR3 totals 17 residues. Between the trimmed V and J ends, which lost 2 bases and 4 bases, there was a span of 15 bases. The CDR3: CAISEGAGVSGANVLTF. The CDR3 DNA is TGTGCCATCAGTGAGGGGGCTGGCGTTAGCGGGGCCAACGTCCTGACTTTC.

This clone was seen a few times. V gene TRBV27 combines with J gene TRBJ2-1; 14 nucleotides match TRBD2. After removal of 6 bases from V and 12 bases from J, the junction contained 7 bases not matched to a gene. CDR3 length: 14 residues. Looked up from germline, CDR1 is MNHEY and CDR2 is SMNVEV (reference sequence). The CDR3 coding sequence is TGTGCCAGCAGCCCGGGACTAGCGGGAGACCGGCAGTTCTTC. Protein: CASSPGLAGDRQFF.

This chain uses TRBV7-9 with TRBJ1-5; unclear D gene. There are 17 residues in the CDR3. V lost 3 bases and J lost 4, with 19 bases in between. CDR1 and CDR2 (germline): SEHNR, FQNEAQ (reference sequence). The CDR3 region has the DNA TGTGCCAGCAGCTTCGGACCAATCTTCGGAGCGAATCAGCCCCAGCATTTT. Protein: CASSFGPIFGANQPQHF.

V usage is TRBV6-4 and J usage is TRBJ2-3; D not certain. CDR3 length: 14 residues. The germline V and J ends were trimmed by 2 bases and 1 base, with 7 bases remaining between them. The germline V gene encodes CDR1 MRHNA and CDR2 SNTAGT. The CDR3 spells CASSDVWGTDTQYF. CDR3 DNA sequence: TGTGCCAGCAGTGACGTATGGGGCACAGATACGCAGTATTTT.

The rearrangement joins TRBV5-1 to TRBJ2-1, with a tentative D call TRBD2 (6 bases). This CDR3 has 15 residues. The germline V and J ends were trimmed by 2 bases and 6 bases, with 15 bases remaining between them. The germline V gene has CDR1 SGHRS and CDR2 YFSETQ. The CDR3 here is CASSFLGNSGNEQFF. The DNA for the CDR3 is TGCGCCAGCAGCTTTTTGGGTAATAGCGGCAATGAGCAGTTCTTC.

The chain uses TRBV6-1 and TRBJ1-2, with a possible D match to TRBD1 (6 bases). CDR1 and CDR2 from the germline V gene are MNHNS and SASEGT. Trimming shortened V by 1 base and J by 0 bases, and 6 bases separated the two germline ends. The CDR3 covers 14 residues. The CDR3 sequence: CASSEDRANYGYTF. Here the CDR3 DNA reads TGTGCCAGCAGTGAAGACAGGGCTAACTATGGCTACACCTTC.

For this clone: Distinct nucleotide sequences in the sample also encode this CDR3. The V call is TRBV28, the J call TRBJ2-1; 11 nucleotides align to TRBD2. The length of the CDR3 is 15 residues. Trimming cost V 6 bases and J 4 bases; bases outside gene matches: 5. Germline lookup yields CDR1 MDHEN and CDR2 SYDVKM. CDR3 region: CASSLGTSGYNEQFF. The CDR3 DNA follows: TGTGCCAGCAGCCTCGGGACTAGCGGTTACAATGAGCAGTTCTTC.

This clone was counted once. V usage is TRBV27 and J usage is TRBJ2-5; a possible D gene is TRBD2 (6 bases). V gave up 5 bases and J gave up 0 bases, with 19 bases separating them. Germline-derived CDR1 and CDR2 are MNHEY and SMNVEV (reference sequence). The CDR3 covers 17 residues. The CDR3 protein is CASSTGWGEEYQETQYF. The CDR3 DNA reads as TGTGCCAGCAGTACTGGATGGGGGGAGGAGTACCAAGAGACCCAGTACTTC.

The gene calls are TRBV19 and TRBJ2-1; weak D call: TRBD2 (6 bases). V lost 3 bases to trimming and J lost 2 bases, with 11 bases between them. Looked up from germline, CDR1 is LNHDA and CDR2 is SQIVND (reference sequence). This CDR3 has 15 amino acids. CDR3 nucleotide sequence: TGTGCCAGTAGTATGGAGGGGTTCCCCTACAATGAGCAGTTCTTC. Residues: CASSMEGFPYNEQFF.